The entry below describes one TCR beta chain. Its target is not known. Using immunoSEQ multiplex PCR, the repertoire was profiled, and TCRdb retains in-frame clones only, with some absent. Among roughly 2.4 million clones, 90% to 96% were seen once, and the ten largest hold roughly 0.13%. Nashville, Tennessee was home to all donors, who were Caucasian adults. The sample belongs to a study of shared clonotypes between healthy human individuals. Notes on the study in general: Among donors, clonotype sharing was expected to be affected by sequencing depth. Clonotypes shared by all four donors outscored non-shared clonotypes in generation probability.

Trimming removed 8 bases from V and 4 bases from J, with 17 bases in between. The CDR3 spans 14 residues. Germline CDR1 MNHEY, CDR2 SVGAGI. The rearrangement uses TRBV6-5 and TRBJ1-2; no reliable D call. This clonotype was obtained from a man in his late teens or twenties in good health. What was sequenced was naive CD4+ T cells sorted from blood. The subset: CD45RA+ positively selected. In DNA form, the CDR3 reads TGTGCCAGCTCTAACAGATTAAAGGGCTATGGCTACACCTTC. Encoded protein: CASSNRLKGYGYTF.